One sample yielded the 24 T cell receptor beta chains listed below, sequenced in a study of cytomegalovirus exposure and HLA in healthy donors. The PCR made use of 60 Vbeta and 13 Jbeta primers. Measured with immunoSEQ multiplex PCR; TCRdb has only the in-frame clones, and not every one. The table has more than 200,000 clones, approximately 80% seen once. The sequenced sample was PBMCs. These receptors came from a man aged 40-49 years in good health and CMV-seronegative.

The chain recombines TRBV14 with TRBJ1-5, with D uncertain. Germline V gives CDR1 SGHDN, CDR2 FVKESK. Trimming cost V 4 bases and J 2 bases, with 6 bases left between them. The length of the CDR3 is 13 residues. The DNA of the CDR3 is TGTGCCAGCAGCCCCGGGGGCAATCAGCCCCAGCATTTT. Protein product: CASSPGGNQPQHF.

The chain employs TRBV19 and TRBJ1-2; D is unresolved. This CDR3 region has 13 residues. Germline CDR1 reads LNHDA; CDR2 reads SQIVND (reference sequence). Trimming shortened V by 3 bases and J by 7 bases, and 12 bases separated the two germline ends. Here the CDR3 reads CASSIPSPLGYTF. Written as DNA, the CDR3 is TGTGCCAGTAGTATCCCGTCCCCCCTTGGCTACACCTTC.

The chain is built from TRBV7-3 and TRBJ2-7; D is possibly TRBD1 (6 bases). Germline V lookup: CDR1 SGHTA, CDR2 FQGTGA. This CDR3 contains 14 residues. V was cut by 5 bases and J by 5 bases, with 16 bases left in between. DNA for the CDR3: TGTGCCAGCAGCAGTACAGGGATGAAGGACGAGCAGTACTTC. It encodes CASSSTGMKDEQYF.

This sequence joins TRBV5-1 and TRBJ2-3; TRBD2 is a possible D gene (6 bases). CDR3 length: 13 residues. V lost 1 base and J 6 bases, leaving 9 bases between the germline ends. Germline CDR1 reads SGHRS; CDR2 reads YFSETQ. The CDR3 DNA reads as TGCGCCAGCAGCTTGACTAGCCTGGATACGCAGTATTTT. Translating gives CASSLTSLDTQYF.

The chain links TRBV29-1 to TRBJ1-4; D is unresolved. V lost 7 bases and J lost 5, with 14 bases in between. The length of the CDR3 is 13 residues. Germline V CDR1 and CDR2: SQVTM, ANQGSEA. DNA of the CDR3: TGCAGCGCCCGGAGAGGGAGCAATGAAAAACTGTTTTTT. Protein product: CSARRGSNEKLFF.

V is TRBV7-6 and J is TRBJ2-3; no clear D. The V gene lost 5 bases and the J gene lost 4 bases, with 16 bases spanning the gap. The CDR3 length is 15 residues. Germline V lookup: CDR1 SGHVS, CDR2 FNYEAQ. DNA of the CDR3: TGTGCCAGCAGCGCCGAACAGTTAAGTCCAGATACGCAGTATTTT. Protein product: CASSAEQLSPDTQYF.

The CDR3, as DNA: TGCGCCAGCAGCGTGACAGGTTACGAGCAGTACTTC. Its protein product is CASSVTGYEQYF. The rearrangement uses TRBV5-1 and TRBJ2-7, with D possibly TRBD1 on 6 matching bases. CDR1 is SGHRS and CDR2 is YFSETQ in the germline V gene. This CDR3 spans 12 amino acids. Trimming took off 4 bases at V and 4 bases at J, with 9 bases between the two ends.

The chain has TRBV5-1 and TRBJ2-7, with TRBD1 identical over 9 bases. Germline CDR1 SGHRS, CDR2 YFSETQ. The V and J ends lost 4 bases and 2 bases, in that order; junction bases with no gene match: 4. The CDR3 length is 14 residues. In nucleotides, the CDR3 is TGCGCCAGCAGCGGGGGGACAGGGCCCTACGAGCAGTACTTC. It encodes CASSGGTGPYEQYF. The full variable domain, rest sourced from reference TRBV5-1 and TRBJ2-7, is KAGVTQTPRYLIKTRGQQVTLSCSPISGHRSVSWYQQTPGQGLQFLFEYFSETQRNKGNFPGRFSGRQFSNSRSEMNVSTLELGDSALYLCASSGGTGPYEQYFGPGTRLTVT.

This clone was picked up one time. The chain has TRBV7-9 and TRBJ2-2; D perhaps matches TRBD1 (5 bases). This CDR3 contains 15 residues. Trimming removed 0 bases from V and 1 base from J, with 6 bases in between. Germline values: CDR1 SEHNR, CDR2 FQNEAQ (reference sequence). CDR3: CASSLAGRNTGELFF. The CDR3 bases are TGTGCCAGCAGCTTAGCGGGGCGGAACACCGGGGAGCTGTTTTTT. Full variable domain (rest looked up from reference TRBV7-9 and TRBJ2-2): DTGVSQNPRHKITKRGQNVTFRCDPISEHNRLYWYRQTLGQGPEFLTYFQNEAQLEKSRLLSDRFSAERPKGSFSTLEIQRTEQGDSAMYLCASSLAGRNTGELFFGEGSRLTVL.

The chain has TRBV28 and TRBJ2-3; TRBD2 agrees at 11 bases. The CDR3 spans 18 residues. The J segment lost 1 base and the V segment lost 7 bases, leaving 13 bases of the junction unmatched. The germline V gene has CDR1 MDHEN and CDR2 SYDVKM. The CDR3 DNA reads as TGTGCCAGCAAACTAGTAGCTAGCGGGAGGAGGCGCACAGATACGCAGTATTTT. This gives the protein CASKLVASGRRRTDTQYF. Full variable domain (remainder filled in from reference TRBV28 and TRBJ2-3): DVKVTQSSRYLVKRTGEKVFLECVQDMDHENMFWYRQDPGLGLRLIYFSYDVKMKEKGDIPEGYSVSREKKERFSLILESASTNQTSMYLCASKLVASGRRRTDTQYFGPGTRLTVL.

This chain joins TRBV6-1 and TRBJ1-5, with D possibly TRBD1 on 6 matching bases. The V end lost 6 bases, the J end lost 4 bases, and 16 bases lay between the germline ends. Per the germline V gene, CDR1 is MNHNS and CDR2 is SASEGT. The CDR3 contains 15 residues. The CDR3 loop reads CASSLSTGKNQPQHF. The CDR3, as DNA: TGTGCCAGCAGCCTTTCGACAGGAAAAAATCAGCCCCAGCATTTT.

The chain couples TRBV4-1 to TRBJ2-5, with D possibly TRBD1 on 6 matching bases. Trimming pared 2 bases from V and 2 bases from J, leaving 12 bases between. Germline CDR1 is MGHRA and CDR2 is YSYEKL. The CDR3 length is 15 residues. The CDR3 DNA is TGCGCCAGCAGCCAACTCCCAGGGGAACAAGAGACCCAGTACTTC. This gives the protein CASSQLPGEQETQYF.

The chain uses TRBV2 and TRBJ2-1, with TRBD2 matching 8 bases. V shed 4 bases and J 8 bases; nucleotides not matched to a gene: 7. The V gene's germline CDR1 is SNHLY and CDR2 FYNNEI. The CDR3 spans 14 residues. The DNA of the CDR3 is TGTGCCAGCAGTGCACGGGGGGGCCGTGATGAGCAGTTCTTC. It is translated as CASSARGGRDEQFF.

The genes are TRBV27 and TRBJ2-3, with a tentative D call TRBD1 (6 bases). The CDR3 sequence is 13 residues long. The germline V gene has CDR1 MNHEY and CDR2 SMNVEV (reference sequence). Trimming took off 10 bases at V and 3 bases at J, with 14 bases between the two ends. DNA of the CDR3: TGTGCCACCATGACAGGAGATACAGATACGCAGTATTTT. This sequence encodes CATMTGDTDTQYF.

CDR3 DNA sequence: TGTGCCAGTAGTATCCCCGGACAGGGGGGGTTCTATGGCTACACCTTC. It is translated as CASSIPGQGGFYGYTF. The chain recombines TRBV19 with TRBJ1-2; 10 bases fit TRBD1. The CDR3 consists of 16 residues. V shed 3 bases, J shed 4 bases, and the junction held 8 bases outside the gene matches. CDR1 and CDR2 from the germline V gene are LNHDA and SQIVND (reference sequence).

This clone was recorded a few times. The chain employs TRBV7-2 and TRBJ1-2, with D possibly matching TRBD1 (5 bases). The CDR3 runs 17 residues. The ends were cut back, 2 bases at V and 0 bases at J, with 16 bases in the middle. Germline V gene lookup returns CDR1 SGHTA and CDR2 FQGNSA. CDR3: CASSLYSTMTANYGYTF. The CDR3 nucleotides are TGTGCCAGCAGCTTATACTCGACCATGACAGCTAACTATGGCTACACCTTC.

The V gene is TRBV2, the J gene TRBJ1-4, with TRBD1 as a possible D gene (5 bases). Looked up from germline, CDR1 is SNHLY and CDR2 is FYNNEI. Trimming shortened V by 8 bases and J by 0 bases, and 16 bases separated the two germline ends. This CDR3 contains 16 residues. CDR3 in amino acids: CASGYRGGATNEKLFF. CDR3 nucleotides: TGTGCCAGCGGTTACCGCGGGGGAGCAACTAATGAAAAACTGTTTTTT.

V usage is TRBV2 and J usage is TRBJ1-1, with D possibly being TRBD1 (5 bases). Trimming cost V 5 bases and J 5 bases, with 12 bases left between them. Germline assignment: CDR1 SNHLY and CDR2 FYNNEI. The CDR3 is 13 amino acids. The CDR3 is CASSSQGNTEAFF. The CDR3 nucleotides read TGTGCCAGCAGTAGCCAGGGTAATACTGAAGCTTTCTTT.

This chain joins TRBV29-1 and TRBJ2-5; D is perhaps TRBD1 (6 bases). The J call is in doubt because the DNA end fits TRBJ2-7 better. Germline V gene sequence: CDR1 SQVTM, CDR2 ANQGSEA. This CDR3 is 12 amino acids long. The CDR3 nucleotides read TGCAGCGTTGAACAGGGGTTCTACGAGCAGTACTTC. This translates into CSVEQGFYEQYF.

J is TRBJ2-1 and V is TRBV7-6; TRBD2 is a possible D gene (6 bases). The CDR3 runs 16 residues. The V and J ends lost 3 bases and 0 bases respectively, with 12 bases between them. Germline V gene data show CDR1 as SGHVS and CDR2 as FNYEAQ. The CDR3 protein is CASSFYASDSYNEQFF. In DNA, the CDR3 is TGTGCCAGCAGCTTCTACGCTAGCGACTCCTACAATGAGCAGTTCTTC.

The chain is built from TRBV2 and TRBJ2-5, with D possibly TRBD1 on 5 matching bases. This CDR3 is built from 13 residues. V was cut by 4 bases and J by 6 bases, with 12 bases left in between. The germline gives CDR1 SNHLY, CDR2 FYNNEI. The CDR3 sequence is CASSVQGRQTQYF. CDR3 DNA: TGTGCCAGCAGTGTTCAGGGTAGACAGACCCAGTACTTC.

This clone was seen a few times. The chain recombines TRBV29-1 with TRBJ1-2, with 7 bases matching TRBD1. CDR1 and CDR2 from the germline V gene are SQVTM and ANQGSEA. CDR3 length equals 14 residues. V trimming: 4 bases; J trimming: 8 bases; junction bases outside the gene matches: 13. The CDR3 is CSVVGGQDPWGYTF. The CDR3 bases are TGCAGCGTTGTAGGAGGACAGGACCCCTGGGGCTACACCTTC.

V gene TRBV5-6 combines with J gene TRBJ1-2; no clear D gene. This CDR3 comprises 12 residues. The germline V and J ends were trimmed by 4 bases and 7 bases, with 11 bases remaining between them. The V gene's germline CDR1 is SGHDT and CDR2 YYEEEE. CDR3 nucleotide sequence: TGTGCCAGCAGCCAATGGTTAGCTGGCTACACCTTC. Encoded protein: CASSQWLAGYTF.

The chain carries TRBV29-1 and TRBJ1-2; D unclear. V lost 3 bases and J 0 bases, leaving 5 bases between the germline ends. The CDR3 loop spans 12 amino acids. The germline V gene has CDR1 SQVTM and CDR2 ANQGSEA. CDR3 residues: CSVDTSNYGYTF. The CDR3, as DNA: TGCAGCGTTGATACATCTAACTATGGCTACACCTTC.